This T cell receptor (beta chain) emerged from a study of Graves' ophthalmopathy and Graves' hyperthyroidism. Study findings and constraints: In blood, most expanded thyroid clonotypes above 0.001 frequency were also detected.

The germline gives CDR1 SGHTA, CDR2 FQGNSA. The ends were cut back, 4 bases at V and 14 bases at J, with 20 bases in the middle. This CDR3 comprises 13 residues. Enrollment excluded any patients with other autoimmune diseases, uncontrolled infections, pregnancy or lactation. Diagnosis was based on clinical symptoms, serum thyroxine, TRAb, thyroid ultrasound and orbital computed tomography. Researchers took RNA transcripts and amplified TCR beta CDR3 regions from them. Scientists carried out first-round RT-PCR using HTBI primers and then a second-round multiplex PCR. MiXCR was run by TCRdb on the multiplex PCR reads, yielding one entry per CDR3 protein. The table lists 170,000 or so distinct CDR3 sequences, over 35% of them singletons. Note on this clonotype: The antigen is unknown.

This TCR was recovered from a woman aged 35 to 49 with Graves' ophthalmopathy. This chain joins TRBV7-2 and TRBJ1-2; tentatively, D is TRBD1 (6 bases). The specimen sequenced was peripheral blood. The CDR3: CASSSYDTGPWTF. The CDR3 nucleotides read TGTGCCAGCAGCTCATACGATACAGGGCCCTGGACCTTC.